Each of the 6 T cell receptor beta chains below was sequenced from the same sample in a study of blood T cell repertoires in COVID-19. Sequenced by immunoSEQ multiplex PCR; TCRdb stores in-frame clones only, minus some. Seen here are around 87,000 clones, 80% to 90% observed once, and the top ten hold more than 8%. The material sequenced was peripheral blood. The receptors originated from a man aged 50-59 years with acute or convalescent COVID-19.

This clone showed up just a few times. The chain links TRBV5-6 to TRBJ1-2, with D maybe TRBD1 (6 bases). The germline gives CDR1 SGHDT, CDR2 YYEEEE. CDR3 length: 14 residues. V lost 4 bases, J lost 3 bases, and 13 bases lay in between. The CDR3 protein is CASSQRTEHYGYTF. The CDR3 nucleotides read TGTGCCAGCAGCCAACGGACAGAACACTATGGCTACACCTTC. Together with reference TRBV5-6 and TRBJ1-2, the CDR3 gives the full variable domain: DAGVTQSPTHLIKTRGQQVTLRCSPKSGHDTVSWYQQALGQGPQFIFQYYEEEERQRGNFPDRFSGHQFPNYSSELNVNALLLGDSALYLCASSQRTEHYGYTFGSGTRLTVV.

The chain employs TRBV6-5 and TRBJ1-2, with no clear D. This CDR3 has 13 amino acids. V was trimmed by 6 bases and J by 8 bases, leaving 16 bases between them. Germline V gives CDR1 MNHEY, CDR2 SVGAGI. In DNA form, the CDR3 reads TGTGCCAGCAGCACGGGGTTATTGGGCGGCTACACCTTC. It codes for CASSTGLLGGYTF.

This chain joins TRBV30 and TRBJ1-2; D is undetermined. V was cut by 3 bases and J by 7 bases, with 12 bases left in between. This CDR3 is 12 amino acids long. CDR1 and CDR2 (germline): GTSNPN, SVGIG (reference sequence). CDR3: CAWRGVFPGYTF. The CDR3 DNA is TGTGCCTGGAGGGGAGTATTCCCTGGCTACACCTTC.

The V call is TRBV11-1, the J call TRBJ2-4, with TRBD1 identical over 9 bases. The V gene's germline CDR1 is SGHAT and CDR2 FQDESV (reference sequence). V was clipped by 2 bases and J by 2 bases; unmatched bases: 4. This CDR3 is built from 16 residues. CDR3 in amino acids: CASSLIGQGTKNIQYF. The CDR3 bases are TGTGCCAGCAGCTTAATCGGACAGGGGACCAAAAACATTCAGTACTTC.

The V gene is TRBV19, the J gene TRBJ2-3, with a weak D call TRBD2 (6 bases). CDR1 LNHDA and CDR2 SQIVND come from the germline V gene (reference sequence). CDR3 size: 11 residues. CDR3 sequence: CAASEADTQYF. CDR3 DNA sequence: TGTGCGGCTAGCGAGGCAGATACGCAGTATTTT.

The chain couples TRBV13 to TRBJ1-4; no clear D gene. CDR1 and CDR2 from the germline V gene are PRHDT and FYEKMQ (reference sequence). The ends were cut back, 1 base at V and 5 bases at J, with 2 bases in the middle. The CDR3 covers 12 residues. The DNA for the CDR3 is TGTGCCAGCAGCTTAGTAAATGAAAAACTGTTTTTT. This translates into CASSLVNEKLFF.